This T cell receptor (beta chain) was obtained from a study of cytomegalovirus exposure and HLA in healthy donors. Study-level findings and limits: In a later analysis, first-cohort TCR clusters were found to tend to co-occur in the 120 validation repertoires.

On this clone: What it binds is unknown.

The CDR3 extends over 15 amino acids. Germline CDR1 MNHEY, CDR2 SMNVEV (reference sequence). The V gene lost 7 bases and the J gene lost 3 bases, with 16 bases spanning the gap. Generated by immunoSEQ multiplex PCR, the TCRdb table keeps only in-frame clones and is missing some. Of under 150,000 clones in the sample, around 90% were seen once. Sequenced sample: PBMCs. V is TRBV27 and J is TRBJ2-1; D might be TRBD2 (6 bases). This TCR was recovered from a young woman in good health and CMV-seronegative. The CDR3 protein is CASTLDLGGYNEQFF. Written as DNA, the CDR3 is TGTGCCAGCACACTCGACCTGGGGGGCTACAATGAGCAGTTCTTC.